This TCR beta chain derives from a study of T cell responses to AZD1222 COVID-19 vaccine. Study-wide results and limits: Only a handful of AZD1222 recipients were seropositive at baseline. Nearly half of unique spike-specific TCRs reportedly avoided B.1.351 and B.1.1.7 mutated regions. A rise in Spike-specific TCR breadth and depth followed two AZD1222 doses.

V shed 5 bases and J shed 4 bases, with 9 bases lying between them. The CDR3 is 12 amino acids. Germline CDR1 reads MDHEN; CDR2 reads SYDVKM. Profiling relied on immunoSEQ multiplex PCR, and the TCRdb table lists in-frame clones only, not all of them. The data hold approximately 50,000 clones, with around 88% observed a single time. Of note for this clone: Its antigen is unknown.

Sequenced material: peripheral blood, taken 28 days after the second AZD1222 dose. This chain connects TRBV28 to TRBJ2-7; D gene uncertain. The clonotype originates from an adult who received the AZD1222 COVID-19 vaccine. This chain's CDR3 is CASSPGGYEQYF. As DNA, the CDR3 is TGTGCCAGCAGTCCTGGTGGTTACGAGCAGTACTTC.